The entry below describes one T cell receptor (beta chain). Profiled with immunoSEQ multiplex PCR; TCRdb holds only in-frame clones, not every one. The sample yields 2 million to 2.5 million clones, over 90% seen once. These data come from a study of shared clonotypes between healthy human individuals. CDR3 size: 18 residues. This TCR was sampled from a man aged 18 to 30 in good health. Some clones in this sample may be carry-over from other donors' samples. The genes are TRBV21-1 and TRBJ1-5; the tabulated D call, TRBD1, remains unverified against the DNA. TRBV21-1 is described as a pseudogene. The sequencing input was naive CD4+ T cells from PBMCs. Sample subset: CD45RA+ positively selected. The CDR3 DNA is TGTGCCAGCAGCGTTTGCATGACAGGGCCATCTAGCAATCAGCCCCAGCATTTT. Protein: CASSVCMTGPSSNQPQHF.